These T cell receptor beta chains were read from a single sample in a study of T cell responses to AZD1222 COVID-19 vaccine. The method was immunoSEQ multiplex PCR; TCRdb's version includes in-frame clones alone and lacks a portion of them. This sample has about 120,000 clones; around 91% occur once, and the top ten carry around 1.7%. The starting material was peripheral blood, obtained on day 0 of AZD1222 vaccination. Receptor source: an adult in good health. The CDR3 runs from the conserved cysteine through the conserved F or W. A D gene is named only where the DNA matches it firmly. Clone size is given for some rows only: seen once, a few or many times, or a class if the clone is expanded.

V	J	D	size	CDR3	DNA
TRBV4-3	TRBJ2-6	TRBD1	once	CASSLVGTGHSGANVLTF	TGCGCCAGCAGCCTCGTAGGGACAGGGCACTCTGGGGCCAACGTCCTGACTTTC
TRBV6-5	TRBJ1-2	TRBD1	NA	CASSDPQGGLYGYTF	TGTGCCAGCAGCGACCCCCAGGGGGGGCTGTATGGCTACACCTTC
TRBV24-1	TRBJ2-3	NA	NA	CATSDVKVTQYF	TGTGCCACCAGTGATGTGAAAGTCACGCAGTATTTT
TRBV7-8	TRBJ1-3	NA	once	CASSFSGQPGNTIYF	TGTGCCAGCAGCTTCAGTGGCCAGCCTGGAAACACCATATATTTT
TRBV11-2	TRBJ1-1	NA	NA	CASSLAGSGEAFF	TGTGCCAGCAGCTTAGCAGGGAGTGGTGAAGCTTTCTTT
TRBV19	TRBJ1-6	TRBD1	NA	CASRAGTGGNSPLHF	TGTGCCAGTAGGGCCGGGACAGGGGGTAATTCACCCCTCCACTTT
TRBV19	TRBJ1-4	TRBD1	NA	CASRSHRGNEKLFF	TGTGCCAGTAGGAGTCACAGGGGTAATGAAAAACTGTTTTTT
TRBV11-3	TRBJ1-1	NA	NA	CASSLFYGGLNTEAFF	TGTGCCAGCAGCTTATTTTATGGGGGGTTGAACACTGAAGCTTTCTTT
TRBV6-5	TRBJ1-2	NA	NA	CASSSPGTFFRGYTF	TGTGCCAGCAGTTCCCCAGGGACCTTTTTTAGAGGCTACACCTTC
TRBV25-1	TRBJ1-1	TRBD1	NA	CASSESAGGNTEAFF	TGTGCCAGCAGTGAATCGGCAGGGGGGAACACTGAAGCTTTCTTT
TRBV12-2	TRBJ1-2	NA	NA	CASRLALQGGRNGYTF	TGTGCAAGTCGCTTAGCACTTCAGGGAGGTAGGAATGGCTACACCTTC
TRBV5-5	TRBJ1-2	NA	NA	CASSLTDYGYTF	TGTGCCAGCAGCCTGACGGACTATGGCTACACCTTC
TRBV12-3/TRBV12-4	TRBJ1-6	NA	NA	CASSPHGTSPLHF	TGTGCCAGCAGTCCGCACGGGACTTCACCCCTCCACTTT
TRBV7-9	TRBJ2-1	NA	NA	CASSPVGVNEQFF	TGTGCCAGCAGCCCGGTGGGAGTCAATGAGCAGTTCTTC
TRBV5-1	TRBJ1-6	NA	NA	CASRRVLAASPLHF	TGCGCCAGCAGAAGGGTCCTCGCGGCTTCACCCCTCCACTTT
TRBV6-5	TRBJ2-4	TRBD1	NA	CASSYGQGMDIQYF	TGTGCCAGCAGTTACGGACAGGGTATGGACATTCAGTACTTC
TRBV12-2	TRBJ2-1	NA	NA	CASRFTMGGGPYNEQFF	TGTGCAAGTCGCTTCACGATGGGGGGAGGCCCGTACAATGAGCAGTTCTTC
TRBV19	TRBJ2-2	TRBD2	NA	CASMRGGAPNTGELFF	TGTGCCAGTATGCGGGGGGGGGCCCCGAACACCGGGGAGCTGTTTTTT
TRBV5-1	TRBJ1-5	NA	NA	CASSLGYRGNQPQHF	TGCGCCAGCAGCTTGGGCTACAGGGGCAATCAGCCCCAGCATTTT
TRBV3-1/TRBV3-2	TRBJ2-3	NA	NA	CASSQGRRTDTQYF	TGTGCCAGCAGCCAAGGCCGTAGAACAGATACGCAGTATTTT
TRBV7-9	TRBJ1-1	TRBD1	NA	CASSHRQGLNTEAFF	TGTGCCAGCAGCCACAGACAGGGGTTGAACACTGAAGCTTTCTTT
TRBV6-5	TRBJ1-1	TRBD1	NA	CASKGAANTEAFF	TGTGCCAGCAAGGGGGCCGCGAACACTGAAGCTTTCTTT
TRBV6-5	TRBJ1-2	NA	NA	CASSRPYKGSYGYTF	TGTGCCAGCAGTCGACCCTACAAGGGGAGCTATGGCTACACCTTC
TRBV5-6	TRBJ2-5	NA	once	CASRSDTQETQYF	TGTGCCAGCAGAAGTGATACCCAAGAGACCCAGTACTTC
TRBV19	TRBJ1-2	NA	NA	CASSPDSNYGYTF	TGTGCCAGTAGTCCGGACAGCAACTATGGCTACACCTTC
TRBV7-9	TRBJ1-6	NA	NA	CASSLEVGADLSPLHF	TGTGCCAGCAGCTTAGAGGTTGGGGCTGACCTCTCACCCCTCCACTTT
TRBV5-1	TRBJ1-1	TRBD1	NA	CASSSTFGQGTEAFF	TGCGCCAGCAGTTCCACGTTTGGACAGGGTACTGAAGCTTTCTTT
TRBV7-9	TRBJ2-1	NA	NA	CASSLNEGEQFF	TGTGCCAGCAGCTTAAACGAGGGTGAGCAGTTCTTC
TRBV5-4	TRBJ2-5	TRBD2	once	CASRLSGGAQETQYF	TGTGCCAGCAGACTTAGCGGGGGGGCCCAAGAGACCCAGTACTTC
TRBV7-3	TRBJ2-2	NA	NA	CASSLTAGAGTGELFF	TGTGCCAGCAGCTTAACGGCGGGGGCAGGCACCGGGGAGCTGTTTTTT
TRBV14	TRBJ1-4	NA	NA	CASSRGANEKLFF	TGTGCCAGCAGCCGGGGCGCTAATGAAAAACTGTTTTTT
TRBV19	TRBJ1-4	NA	NA	CASSMQVVNEKLFF	TGTGCCAGTAGTATGCAGGTAGTTAATGAAAAACTGTTTTTT
TRBV19	TRBJ1-5	NA	NA	CASSIVTGNSNQPQHF	TGTGCCAGTAGTATAGTGACGGGTAATAGCAATCAGCCCCAGCATTTT
TRBV5-5	TRBJ1-2	NA	NA	CASSLDVYGYTF	TGTGCCAGCAGCTTGGACGTGTATGGCTACACCTTC
TRBV12-3/TRBV12-4	TRBJ1-4	NA	once	CASSVNEKLFF	TGTGCCAGCAGTGTCAATGAAAAACTGTTTTTT
TRBV10-3	TRBJ1-6	TRBD1	NA	CAMRAGQSNSPLHF	TGTGCCATGCGGGCGGGACAGAGTAATTCACCCCTCCACTTT
TRBV24-1	TRBJ2-5	NA	NA	CATSGDFQETQYF	TGTGCCACCAGTGGGGACTTTCAAGAGACCCAGTACTTC
TRBV6-4	TRBJ2-1	TRBD1	NA	CASSVGQGTYNEQFF	TGTGCCAGCAGTGTGGGACAGGGCACCTACAATGAGCAGTTCTTC
TRBV12-3/TRBV12-4	TRBJ1-1	NA	NA	CASSFHENTEAFF	TGTGCCAGCAGTTTCCACGAGAACACTGAAGCTTTCTTT
TRBV7-3	TRBJ1-2	TRBD1	NA	CASSQTTGTNYGYTF	TGTGCCAGCAGCCAAACGACAGGGACAAACTATGGCTACACCTTC
TRBV7-9	TRBJ1-2	NA	NA	CASSRGDYGYTF	TGTGCCAGCAGCAGGGGAGACTATGGCTACACCTTC
TRBV19	TRBJ2-3	NA	once	CASRGSSGSTDTQYF	TGTGCCAGTAGGGGAAGTAGCGGAAGCACAGATACGCAGTATTTT